These T cell receptor beta chains were read from a single sample in a study of regulatory T cells in long-lasting Graves disease. TCRdb re-analysed the multiplex PCR reads in MiXCR, keeping a single row per CDR3 protein. In the table there are hundreds of thousands of distinct CDR3 sequences, less than 20% of which are singletons. Another study also made use of these data, one on T cells in Graves' hyperthyroidism and ophthalmopathy.

The input for sequencing was peripheral blood mononuclear cells (PBMCs), taken at new diagnosis, from a patient treated with antithyroid drugs. The receptors derive from a woman in her 30s with Graves disease. Each CDR3 is given with its conserved first and last residue. D genes are given only for firm matches. For some rows the clone size is stated as once, few or many, or as a class when expanded; others skip it.

j_call d_call v_call clone_size cdr3_aa cdr3_nt
TRBJ1-4 - TRBV30 many CAWSVQGSTRTNEKLFF TGTGCCTGGAGTGTACAAGGGTCTACGCGAACTAATGAAAAACTGTTTTTT
TRBJ2-7 TRBD1 TRBV24-1 many CATSDAGTGLYEQYF TGTGCCACCAGTGATGCCGGGACAGGGTTGTACGAGCAGTACTTC
TRBJ2-7 TRBD2 TRBV7-9 - CASSRRDGGSEQYF TGTGCCAGCAGCAGACGGGACGGGGGGAGCGAGCAGTACTTC
TRBJ1-2 - TRBV2 many CASSEGHRSGYTF TGTGCCAGCAGTGAGGGACACAGGTCGGGCTACACCTTC
TRBJ2-5 - TRBV19 many CASSPRNSQETQYF TGTGCCAGTAGTCCTCGGAACAGCCAAGAGACCCAGTACTTC
TRBJ1-1 - TRBV9 many CASSVAAGARTEAFF TGTGCCAGCAGCGTAGCGGCAGGGGCCCGCACTGAAGCTTTCTTT
TRBJ2-1 TRBD1 TRBV15 many CATSSESGGHYNEQFF TGTGCCACCAGCAGCGAATCAGGGGGCCATTACAATGAGCAGTTCTTC
TRBJ1-3 - TRBV3-1 - CASSAFTGPGNTIYF TGTGCCAGCAGCGCGTTCACAGGGCCTGGAAACACCATATATTTT
TRBJ2-1 TRBD2 TRBV6-1 many CASSPGLAGGNEQFF TGTGCCAGCAGTCCGGGACTAGCGGGCGGAAATGAGCAGTTCTTC
TRBJ2-7 TRBD1 TRBV10-1 many CASRAGTVGEQYF TGCGCCAGCAGAGCCGGGACAGTTGGCGAGCAGTACTTC
TRBJ1-2 - TRBV12-3/TRBV12-4 many CASSLVLTNYGYTF TGTGCCAGCAGTTTAGTACTGACCAACTATGGCTACACCTTC
TRBJ2-1 - TRBV28 many CASSLGRNEQFF TGTGCCAGCAGCTTAGGAAGGAATGAGCAGTTCTTC
TRBJ2-7 - TRBV5-1 many CASRNRLTEFEQYF TGCGCCAGCAGGAACCGGCTGACGGAGTTCGAGCAGTACTTC
TRBJ1-3 - TRBV2 many CASTTRDTAGNTIYF TGTGCCAGCACTACGCGGGACACAGCTGGAAACACCATATATTTT
TRBJ1-5 - TRBV2 few CASTLWGDRGNQPQHF TGTGCCAGCACCCTGTGGGGGGATCGGGGCAATCAGCCCCAGCATTTT
TRBJ2-7 TRBD1 TRBV9 few CASSGGTGGGEQYF TGTGCCAGCAGCGGCGGGACAGGGGGAGGTGAGCAGTACTTC
TRBJ2-2 TRBD1 TRBV7-2 many CASSYHSGTGSGELFF TGTGCCAGCAGCTATCACTCCGGGACAGGGTCCGGGGAGCTGTTTTTT
TRBJ2-2 - TRBV29-1 - CSVGTQGTTGELFF TGCAGCGTTGGCACGCAGGGTACCACCGGGGAGCTGTTTTTT
TRBJ2-7 - TRBV4-1 - CASSQDSWGLGTYEQYF TGCGCCAGCAGCCAAGATTCGTGGGGTCTTGGGACCTACGAGCAGTACTTC
TRBJ2-1 - TRBV19 few CASSIAPLSEQFF TGTGCCAGTAGTATAGCCCCCTTGAGTGAGCAGTTCTTC
TRBJ2-4 - TRBV27 - CASSTIWSGAEAKNIQYF TGTGCCAGCAGCACAATCTGGTCCGGGGCAGAAGCCAAAAACATTCAGTACTTC
TRBJ2-2 - TRBV6-9 many CASSFPVNTGELFF TGTGCCAGCAGTTTCCCAGTCAACACCGGGGAGCTGTTTTTT
TRBJ2-7 - TRBV25-1 few CASSEWWGDTAYEQYF TGTGCCAGCAGTGAATGGTGGGGGGACACAGCCTACGAGCAGTACTTC
TRBJ2-7 TRBD1 TRBV24-1 few CATEGDSSYEQYF TGTGCCACCGAAGGGGACAGCTCCTACGAGCAGTACTTC
TRBJ2-5 TRBD2 TRBV11-2 - CASSWSSGGPQETQYF TGTGCCAGCAGCTGGAGTAGCGGGGGTCCTCAAGAGACCCAGTACTTC
TRBJ1-1 - TRBV20-1 many CSAREPKGAFF TGCAGTGCTAGAGAACCGAAAGGAGCTTTCTTT
TRBJ2-2 - TRBV6-5 - CASSYGTDRGTGELFF TGTGCCAGCAGTTACGGGACCGACCGAGGCACCGGGGAGCTGTTTTTT
TRBJ2-2 - TRBV20-1 - CSASGVGAVNTGELFF TGCAGTGCTAGCGGCGTGGGTGCAGTGAACACCGGGGAGCTGTTTTTT
TRBJ2-1 - TRBV12-3/TRBV12-4 many CASNQEGDNEQFF TGTGCCAGCAACCAGGAAGGTGACAATGAGCAGTTCTTC
TRBJ1-1 - TRBV18 few CASSRGGQTTEAFF TGTGCCAGCTCACGTGGAGGACAGACTACTGAAGCTTTCTTT
TRBJ2-1 TRBD2 TRBV24-1 - CATSISGLAGTDEQFF TGTGCCACTTCAATCTCGGGACTAGCGGGGACCGATGAGCAGTTCTTC
TRBJ2-7 - TRBV5-6 few CASSPVTSASYEQYF TGTGCCAGCAGCCCCGTCACATCCGCCTCCTACGAGCAGTACTTC
TRBJ1-2 - TRBV18 - CASSAGGSDRHF TGTGCCAGCTCCGCCGGGGGATCCGACCGTCACTTC
TRBJ1-1 - TRBV10-3 many CAIKGGTDGAEAFF TGTGCCATCAAAGGAGGCACCGACGGTGCTGAAGCTTTCTTT
TRBJ1-1 - TRBV12-3/TRBV12-4 many CASSFEARGAFF TGTGCCAGCAGTTTCGAGGCCAGGGGAGCTTTCTTT
TRBJ1-4 TRBD1 TRBV19 - CASRNRGGNEKLFF TGTGCCAGTCGGAACAGGGGGGGAAATGAAAAACTGTTTTTT
TRBJ1-1 - TRBV13 - CASSPLGGNTEAFF TGTGCCAGCAGCCCTTTAGGGGGGAACACTGAAGCTTTCTTT
TRBJ2-5 TRBD2 TRBV4-2 - CASSRGGSGETQYF TGTGCCAGCAGCCGAGGCGGGAGCGGGGAGACCCAGTACTTC
TRBJ1-2 TRBD1 TRBV7-9 - CASSEYGTGGSGNGYTF TGTGCCAGCAGCGAGTACGGGACAGGGGGCTCGGGGAATGGCTACACCTTC
TRBJ2-4 - TRBV7-9 - CASSLEIDSWGKNIQYF TGTGCCAGCAGCTTAGAGATAGACAGCTGGGGCAAAAACATTCAGTACTTC
TRBJ2-7 TRBD1 TRBV2 many CASSLRTGLGLYEQYF TGTGCCAGCAGTTTGAGGACAGGATTGGGTCTCTACGAGCAGTACTTC
TRBJ2-7 TRBD1 TRBV7-2 - CASSSNRGHEQYF TGTGCCAGCAGCTCAAACAGGGGGCATGAGCAGTACTTC
TRBJ2-3 TRBD2 TRBV9 once CASSVSPAGVDTQYF TGTGCCAGCAGCGTATCTCCGGCGGGAGTTGATACGCAGTATTTT
TRBJ1-3 - TRBV28 - CASSSRVRSGNTIYF TGTGCCAGCAGTTCCCGGGTCCGCTCTGGAAACACCATATATTTT
TRBJ2-7 - TRBV6-1 many CASSGAPGAYEQYF TGTGCCAGCAGTGGGGCCCCAGGGGCCTACGAGCAGTACTTC
TRBJ2-3 TRBD2 TRBV6-1 - CASRPQVAGFTDTQYF TGTGCCAGCAGGCCCCAGGTAGCGGGGTTCACAGATACGCAGTATTTT
TRBJ2-6 - TRBV27 - CASSPPSGVLTF TGTGCCAGCAGTCCCCCATCTGGCGTCCTGACTTTC
TRBJ1-1 - TRBV2 few CASKQYTEAFF TGTGCCAGCAAGCAATACACTGAAGCTTTCTTT
TRBJ2-7 TRBD2 TRBV6-2/TRBV6-3 - CASSHSAGVSWEQYF TGTGCCAGCAGTCACAGCGCGGGAGTGTCTTGGGAGCAGTACTTC
TRBJ2-7 TRBD1 TRBV15 few CATGRGLSYEQYF TGTGCCACCGGCAGGGGGCTTTCCTACGAGCAGTACTTC
TRBJ2-1 TRBD2 TRBV12-3/TRBV12-4 many CASSLAGLAGTGNEQFF TGTGCCAGCAGTTTAGCGGGACTAGCGGGAACGGGGAATGAGCAGTTCTTC
TRBJ2-7 TRBD2 TRBV7-2 many CASSLAPSGRTSYEQYF TGTGCCAGCAGCTTAGCTCCTAGCGGGAGAACCTCCTACGAGCAGTACTTC
TRBJ2-2 TRBD2 TRBV20-1 few CSARRSLAGNTGELFF TGCAGTGCTAGGCGCTCTCTAGCGGGGAACACCGGGGAGCTGTTTTTT